Below, 7 T cell receptor beta chains from the same sample are listed, as sequenced in a study of T-cell memory formation after mild COVID-19. TCRdb passed the 5' RACE reads through MiXCR, listing each CDR3 protein once. The repertoire consists of about 90,000 distinct CDR3 sequences, with about 14% occurring once and the leading ten covering approximately 39%. Sequencing was carried out using PBMCs or a T cell subset sorted from them (not recorded which). The source is a man between 18 and 29 years old who had mild COVID-19 (a few samples of this study predate the infection). Cell type and time point are not known.

This clonotype was seen only a few times. The V gene is TRBV29-1, the J gene TRBJ2-1, with 9 bases that match TRBD2. The germline gives CDR1 SQVTM, CDR2 ANQGSEA. The trim removed 1 base at V and 4 bases at J, leaving 11 bases unmatched. CDR3 size: 17 residues. The CDR3 sequence is CSVEGEFAGGFYNEQFF. The CDR3 DNA sequence: TGCAGCGTTGAAGGGGAGTTCGCGGGGGGGTTTTACAATGAGCAGTTCTTC.

A word on this clonotype: Being one base from a much bigger clone, this may be a read error. In DNA, the CDR3 is TGCATTGCTAGAGATGGAGCGGGGGCCTACAATGAGCAGTTCTTC. Its translation: CIARDGAGAYNEQFF. This chain links TRBV20-1 with TRBJ2-1; TRBD2 aligns across 8 bases. CDR1 is DFQATT and CDR2 is SNEGSKA in the germline V gene (reference sequence). This CDR3 contains 15 residues.

The chain recombines TRBV28 with TRBJ1-2; 9 bases line up with TRBD1. After removal of 2 bases from V and 4 bases from J, the junction contained 14 bases not matched to a gene. The CDR3 sequence is 18 residues long. Germline V CDR1 and CDR2: MDHEN, SYDVKM. Here the CDR3 reads CASSLIRGQGWHRYGYTF. The DNA of the CDR3 is TGTGCCAGCAGTTTAATCAGGGGACAGGGCTGGCACCGCTATGGCTACACCTTC.

This clonotype showed up many times. The genes are TRBV20-1 and TRBJ2-3; TRBD2 is a possible D gene (7 bases). Germline values: CDR1 DFQATT, CDR2 SNEGSKA (reference sequence). The CDR3 sequence is 19 residues long. V lost 0 bases and J lost 2, with 24 bases in between. The CDR3 reads CSAREADGGPTLITDTQYF. In nucleotides, the CDR3 is TGCAGTGCTAGAGAGGCGGACGGGGGGCCTACCCTTATCACAGATACGCAGTATTTT.

The CDR3, as DNA: TGTGCCACCAGCAGAGATCTCGATGGAAACACCATATATTTT. Translating gives CATSRDLDGNTIYF. The rearrangement uses TRBV15 and TRBJ1-3; D remains unclear. V lost 0 bases and J lost 3, with 6 bases in between. Germline V gene lookup returns CDR1 LNHNV and CDR2 YYDKDF (reference sequence). The CDR3 spans 14 residues.

The chain couples TRBV20-1 to TRBJ2-1; 15 bases match TRBD2. V was pared by 6 bases and J by 7 bases, with 4 bases of the junction left unmatched. Germline lookup yields CDR1 DFQATT and CDR2 SNEGSKA (reference sequence). This CDR3 contains 14 residues. CDR3 sequence reads: CSAGLAGGPNEQFF. The CDR3 nucleotides read TGCAGTGCCGGACTAGCGGGGGGGCCAAATGAGCAGTTCTTC.

The chain recombines TRBV7-9 with TRBJ1-1; D remains unclear. There are 14 residues in the CDR3. The V gene lost 5 bases and the J gene lost 4 bases, with 14 bases spanning the gap. Germline V gives CDR1 SEHNR, CDR2 FQNEAQ (reference sequence). Here the CDR3 DNA reads TGTGCCAGCAGCCCCGTAGGGTGGGTCACTGAAGCTTTCTTT. Encoded protein: CASSPVGWVTEAFF.